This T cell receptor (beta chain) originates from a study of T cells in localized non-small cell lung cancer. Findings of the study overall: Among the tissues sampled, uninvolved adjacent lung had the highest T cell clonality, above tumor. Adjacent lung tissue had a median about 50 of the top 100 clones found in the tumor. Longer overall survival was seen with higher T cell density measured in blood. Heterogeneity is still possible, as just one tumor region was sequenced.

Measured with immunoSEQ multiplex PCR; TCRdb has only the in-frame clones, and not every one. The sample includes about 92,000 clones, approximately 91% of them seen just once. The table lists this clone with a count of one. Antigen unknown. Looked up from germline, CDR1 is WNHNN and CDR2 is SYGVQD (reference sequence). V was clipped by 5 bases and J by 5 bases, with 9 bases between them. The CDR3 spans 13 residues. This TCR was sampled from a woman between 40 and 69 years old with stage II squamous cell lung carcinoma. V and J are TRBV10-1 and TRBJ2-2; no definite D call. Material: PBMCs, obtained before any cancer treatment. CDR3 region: CASSPSWTGELFF. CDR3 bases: TGCGCCAGCAGTCCCTCCTGGACCGGGGAGCTGTTTTTT.